This TCR beta chain was profiled in a study of memory B cells and T cells in multiple sclerosis. Overall study findings and caveats: Clone-set sizes differed between compartments, so shared clonotype counts needed normalization.

Clones were sequenced by immunoSEQ multiplex PCR, and TCRdb holds only the in-frame ones, with some missing. This table holds some 49,000 clones, more than 65% found once. V was trimmed by 6 bases and J by 1 base, leaving 15 bases between them. CDR1 and CDR2 (germline): MNHEY, SVGAGI. The CDR3 totals 15 residues. In regard to this clone: The antigen is not known.

After stimulus-free culture, autoproliferating CFSE-dim and non-proliferating CFSE-high T cells were sequenced separately. Replicate wells were pooled after approximately 7 days of stimulus-free culture of about 47 million CFSE-labeled PBMCs. PBMCs were labeled with approximately 0.5 uM CFSE and cultured without exogenous stimuli. The sequencing sample was made of PBMCs from blood kept in culture. The chain couples TRBV6-5 to TRBJ1-1, with D uncertain. The sequence was obtained from a human donor with multiple sclerosis. CDR3 sequence (DNA): TGTGCCAGCAGAGATAATCAAGGTCGGAACACTGAAGCTTTCTTT. Protein sequence: CASRDNQGRNTEAFF.